This T cell receptor (beta chain) derives from a study of cytomegalovirus exposure and HLA in healthy donors. Amplification used 60 Vbeta primers and 13 Jbeta primers. The data were produced by immunoSEQ multiplex PCR, yet TCRdb's version contains in-frame clones alone and is incomplete. This table has 120,000 or so clones, over 65% appearing once. This CDR3 contains 16 residues. The germline CDR1 and CDR2 sequences are SGDLS and YYNGEE. With 2 bases clipped from V and 2 bases from J, the junction kept 7 bases outside the gene matches. The sequence derives from a man aged 25 to 45 in good health and CMV-seropositive. The chain recombines TRBV9 with TRBJ2-1, with TRBD2 matching 7 bases. Material: PBMCs. CDR3 in amino acids: CASSVGRAGTYNEQFF. In DNA form, the CDR3 reads TGTGCCAGCAGCGTTGGGAGGGCGGGCACCTACAATGAGCAGTTCTTC.